This TCR beta chain was recovered during a study of Ad26.COV2.S vaccination and SARS-CoV-2 variants. Germline loops: CDR1 SGHRS, CDR2 YFSETQ. V gave up 4 bases and J gave up 4 bases, with 14 bases separating them. The CDR3 has 14 residues. As for treatment: some 20 received Ad26.COV2.S at low or high dose, single or two shots; a few received placebo; per-sample allocation not given. All samples were drawn on day 63, counting from the first vaccine or placebo injection. This clone came up once. TCRdb keeps only in-frame clones here, not all; method: immunoSEQ multiplex PCR. The sample carries fewer than 900,000 clones, roughly 90% recorded once.

The sequence came from a person aged 18 to 65 who received the Ad26.COV2.S COVID-19 vaccine or a placebo. The sample consisted of peripheral blood, taken in a trial of Ad26.COV2.S vaccine versus placebo. The V gene is TRBV5-1, the J gene TRBJ2-5, with a tentative D call TRBD2 (7 bases). CDR3 residues: CASSVYREGETQYF. The CDR3 bases are TGCGCCAGCAGCGTTTACAGGGAGGGAGAGACCCAGTACTTC.